A selection of T cell receptor beta chains follows, all from one sample in a study of regulatory T cells in long-lasting Graves disease. TCRdb independently ran MiXCR on the multiplex PCR reads; one entry per CDR3 protein. The top ten hold approximately 12% of the sample, which has some 460,000 distinct CDR3 sequences, about 16% seen once. The same sample was also used in a study of T cells in Graves' hyperthyroidism and ophthalmopathy.

Sequences were derived from peripheral blood mononuclear cells (PBMCs), sampled at new diagnosis, from a patient treated with antithyroid drugs. The receptor source for this set is a middle-aged man with Graves disease. Each CDR3 is given with its conserved first and last residue. The D gene is left open where the match is weak. The size entry is marked missing in some rows and otherwise reads once, few, many or a size class.

D	size	V	J	CDR3	DNA
TRBD2	few	TRBV27	TRBJ2-2	CASSLKRASGRVNTGELFF	TGTGCCAGCAGTTTAAAAAGGGCTAGCGGGAGGGTGAACACCGGGGAGCTGTTTTTT
TRBD2	.	TRBV28	TRBJ2-7	CASSLPGLADSF	TGTGCCAGCAGCCTCCCCGGACTAGCGGATAGCTTC
TRBD2	few	TRBV4-1	TRBJ2-7	CASSPGASGYPGEQYF	TGCGCCAGCAGCCCGGGGGCTAGCGGGTACCCGGGCGAGCAGTACTTC
TRBD1	few	TRBV19	TRBJ1-5	CASSVDRGNQPQHF	TGTGCCAGTAGTGTGGACAGGGGGAATCAGCCCCAGCATTTT
.	few	TRBV7-2	TRBJ2-7	CASSLMARGYEQYF	TGTGCCAGCAGCTTAATGGCACGGGGATACGAGCAGTACTTC
TRBD2	many	TRBV30	TRBJ2-1	CAWAGGTYNEQFF	TGTGCCTGGGCGGGAGGCACTTACAATGAGCAGTTCTTC
.	many	TRBV12-3/TRBV12-4	TRBJ2-5	CASSPDLQETQYF	TGTGCCAGCAGTCCCGACTTACAAGAGACCCAGTACTTC
.	many	TRBV28	TRBJ2-7	CASSFVEAVRAQYF	TGTGCCAGCAGTTTTGTAGAGGCTGTTCGAGCGCAGTACTTC
.	few	TRBV6-2/TRBV6-3	TRBJ1-1	CASSYSRQPNTEAFF	TGTGCCAGCAGTTACTCTAGACAGCCGAACACTGAAGCTTTCTTT
TRBD1	many	TRBV11-2	TRBJ1-4	CASSLGQGGNEKLFF	TGTGCCAGCAGCTTAGGACAGGGTGGTAATGAAAAACTGTTTTTT
.	many	TRBV14	TRBJ2-3	CASQTEVTDTQYF	TGTGCCAGCCAAACAGAGGTCACAGATACGCAGTATTTT
TRBD2	few	TRBV28	TRBJ2-4	CASSYRIAGGPKNIQYF	TGTGCCAGCAGTTATCGAATAGCGGGAGGTCCCAAAAACATTCAGTACTTC
.	many	TRBV20-1	TRBJ2-7	CSAYRLDAATYEQYF	TGCAGTGCCTACCGACTAGACGCGGCGACCTACGAGCAGTACTTC
TRBD2	.	TRBV5-1	TRBJ2-5	CASSGGLAEKETQYF	TGCGCCAGCAGCGGGGGACTAGCGGAGAAAGAGACCCAGTACTTC
.	.	TRBV5-1	TRBJ2-7	CASSSRYSHEQYF	TGCGCCAGCAGCTCCCGGTACTCCCACGAGCAGTACTTC
.	few	TRBV29-1	TRBJ1-2	CSVYKGANSF	TGCAGCGTTTATAAGGGAGCGAATTCGTTC
.	many	TRBV7-3	TRBJ2-3	CASSSRPTDTQYF	TGTGCCAGCAGCTCCCGGCCCACAGATACGCAGTATTTT
TRBD2	many	TRBV20-1	TRBJ2-3	CSARWLAGGDTQYF	TGCAGTGCTAGATGGTTAGCGGGGGGTGATACGCAGTATTTT
.	many	TRBV28	TRBJ1-1	CASRGLTEAFF	TGTGCCAGCAGAGGCCTCACTGAAGCTTTCTTT
.	.	TRBV28	TRBJ2-5	CASSFSGRQETQYF	TGTGCCAGCAGTTTTTCGGGCAGACAAGAGACCCAGTACTTC
TRBD2	.	TRBV11-2	TRBJ2-7	CASSPRIGRSTYEQYF	TGTGCCAGCAGCCCCCGGATCGGGAGGTCCACCTACGAGCAGTACTTC
.	many	TRBV6-1	TRBJ1-1	CASSAEGNTEAFF	TGTGCCAGCAGCGCTGAGGGAAACACTGAAGCTTTCTTT
TRBD2	.	TRBV6-5	TRBJ2-7	CASSYSMRETDNEQYF	TGTGCCAGCAGTTACTCGATGCGGGAGACCGACAACGAGCAGTACTTC
TRBD2	.	TRBV10-3	TRBJ2-1	CAISTQGASGRHQIPHEQFF	TGTGCCATCAGTACTCAGGGAGCTAGCGGGAGGCACCAGATCCCCCATGAGCAGTTCTTC
TRBD1	few	TRBV29-1	TRBJ1-2	CSVSDRAHGYTF	TGCAGCGTCTCAGACAGGGCCCATGGCTACACCTTC
TRBD1	many	TRBV6-1	TRBJ1-2	CASSDRTGRNGYTF	TGTGCCAGCAGTGACAGGACAGGGCGGAATGGCTACACCTTC
.	few	TRBV11-2	TRBJ2-1	CASGLGTILGTFF	TGTGCCAGCGGCTTGGGGACAATCCTGGGCACGTTCTTC
.	many	TRBV18	TRBJ2-1	CASSPGTSTYEQFF	TGTGCCAGCTCACCGGGAACTAGTACATATGAGCAGTTCTTC
.	many	TRBV5-1	TRBJ1-1	CASSPPHDTEAFF	TGCGCCAGCAGCCCACCGCACGACACTGAAGCTTTCTTT
.	.	TRBV12-3/TRBV12-4	TRBJ2-4	CASRFRVANIQYF	TGTGCCAGCAGGTTCCGAGTTGCGAACATTCAGTACTTC
.	many	TRBV12-3/TRBV12-4	TRBJ2-3	CASSRFRAGTQYF	TGTGCCAGCAGCCGCTTCCGGGCGGGTACGCAGTATTTT
.	.	TRBV5-8	TRBJ2-7	CASSLTRLIREQYF	TGTGCCAGCAGCTTGACTAGGCTCATTCGCGAGCAGTACTTC
.	many	TRBV20-1	TRBJ2-3	CSAPDPRTDTQYF	TGCAGTGCACCGGACCCGCGGACAGATACGCAGTATTTT
.	few	TRBV4-1	TRBJ2-2	CASSQEGLLYTGELFF	TGCGCCAGCAGCCAAGAGGGACTTTTATACACCGGGGAGCTGTTTTTT
TRBD1	many	TRBV6-2/TRBV6-3	TRBJ2-4	CASSERTGGGNIQYF	TGTGCCAGCAGTGAAAGGACAGGGGGTGGAAACATTCAGTACTTC
TRBD1	many	TRBV7-6	TRBJ2-3	CASSHRGADTQYF	TGTGCCAGCAGCCACAGGGGCGCAGATACGCAGTATTTT
TRBD1	few	TRBV5-1	TRBJ2-1	CASSDVRDRGYVF	TGCGCCAGCAGCGACGTGCGGGACAGGGGTTATGTCTTC
.	many	TRBV20-1	TRBJ2-1	CSARDPGSSYNEQFF	TGCAGTGCTAGAGATCCCGGGAGCTCCTACAATGAGCAGTTCTTC
TRBD1	many	TRBV2	TRBJ2-7	CASSVETGDNEQYF	TGTGCCAGCAGTGTGGAGACAGGGGATAACGAGCAGTACTTC
TRBD2	few	TRBV30	TRBJ2-1	CAWSRTSGNEQFF	TGTGCCTGGAGCCGGACTAGCGGCAATGAGCAGTTCTTC
.	.	TRBV5-4	TRBJ2-1	CASSIGYSNEQFF	TGTGCCAGCAGCATCGGGTACAGCAATGAGCAGTTCTTC
.	many	TRBV20-1	TRBJ2-1	CSAGGEAYNEQFF	TGCAGTGCAGGGGGGGAGGCGTACAATGAGCAGTTCTTC
TRBD2	few	TRBV13	TRBJ2-1	CASSLGSSGRAYDEQFF	TGTGCCAGCAGCTTAGGGTCCAGCGGGAGGGCCTACGATGAGCAGTTCTTC
TRBD2	.	TRBV20-1	TRBJ2-7	CSAPGLAGIEQYF	TGCAGTGCCCCGGGACTAGCGGGAATTGAGCAGTACTTC
TRBD2	.	TRBV19	TRBJ2-3	CATSTGTRRTDTQYF	TGTGCCACAAGCACCGGGACTAGGCGTACAGATACGCAGTATTTT
.	many	TRBV30	TRBJ1-1	CAWRGGDTEAFF	TGTGCCTGGAGAGGAGGGGACACTGAAGCTTTCTTT
.	.	TRBV5-1	TRBJ1-1	CASSLAFDYTYREAFF	TGCGCCAGCAGCTTGGCCTTCGACTATACCTACCGTGAAGCTTTCTTT
TRBD2	.	TRBV27	TRBJ2-3	CASSFSGRGADTQYF	TGTGCCAGCAGTTTTAGCGGGAGAGGCGCAGATACGCAGTATTTT
.	few	TRBV5-1	TRBJ2-1	CASSLPGARYNEQFF	TGCGCCAGCAGCTTGCCGGGGGCGCGGTACAATGAGCAGTTCTTC
.	.	TRBV7-6	TRBJ1-3	CASSPKGHLLSGNTIYF	TGTGCCAGCAGCCCGAAGGGACACCTCCTCTCTGGAAACACCATATATTTT
.	many	TRBV3-1	TRBJ1-6	CASSPRAEGSPLHF	TGTGCCAGCAGCCCCCGGGCCGAAGGATCACCCCTCCACTTT
.	.	TRBV6-1	TRBJ2-6	CAIHIASGANVLTF	TGTGCCATCCACATAGCCTCTGGGGCCAACGTCCTGACTTTC
.	.	TRBV30	TRBJ1-4	CAWSVRRNEKLFF	TGTGCCTGGAGTGTACGCCGAAATGAAAAACTGTTTTTT
.	.	TRBV7-9	TRBJ2-1	CASSLGGMAYNEQFF	TGTGCCAGCAGCTTGGGTGGGATGGCCTACAATGAGCAGTTCTTC
.	.	TRBV10-2	TRBJ2-1	CASSSGPRNEQFF	TGCGCCAGCAGTTCCGGGCCCCGGAATGAGCAGTTCTTC